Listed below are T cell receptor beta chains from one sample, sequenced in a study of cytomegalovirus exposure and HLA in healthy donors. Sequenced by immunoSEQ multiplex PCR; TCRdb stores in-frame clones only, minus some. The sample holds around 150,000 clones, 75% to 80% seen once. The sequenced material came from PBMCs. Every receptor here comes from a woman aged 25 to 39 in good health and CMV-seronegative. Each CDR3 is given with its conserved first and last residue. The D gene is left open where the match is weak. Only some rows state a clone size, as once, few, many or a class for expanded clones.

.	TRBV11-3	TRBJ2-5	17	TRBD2	TGTGCCAGCAGCTCGTGGACTAGCGGGGGGGGCCCAGAGACCCAGTACTTC	CASSSWTSGGGPETQYF
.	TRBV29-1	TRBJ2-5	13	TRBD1	TGCAGCGTTGAACGGACAGGGGTAAAGACCCAGTACTTC	CSVERTGVKTQYF
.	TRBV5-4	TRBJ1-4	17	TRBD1	TGTGCCAGCAGCCGAGGGGGGACAGGGGGGACTAATGAAAAACTGTTTTTT	CASSRGGTGGTNEKLFF
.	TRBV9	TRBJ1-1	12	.	TGTGCCAGCAGCCGGGGGAACACTGAAGCTTTCTTT	CASSRGNTEAFF
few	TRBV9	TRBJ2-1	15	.	TGTGCCAGCAGCGTAGTAGGGGGAGGGGACAATGAGCAGTTCTTC	CASSVVGGGDNEQFF
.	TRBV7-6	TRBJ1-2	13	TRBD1	TGTGCCAGCAGCTCCACAGGGGGCCTCGGCTACACCTTC	CASSSTGGLGYTF
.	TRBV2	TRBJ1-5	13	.	TGTGCCAGCAGTGACGCCGGGAACCAGCCCCAGCATTTT	CASSDAGNQPQHF
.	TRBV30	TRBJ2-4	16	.	TGTGCCTGGATCTCCAAACACCCTTCAGCCAAAAACATTCAGTACTTC	CAWISKHPSAKNIQYF
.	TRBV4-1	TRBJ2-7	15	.	TGCGCCAGCAGCCCCCTGGGGGGGGCGATGAACGAGCAGTACTTC	CASSPLGGAMNEQYF
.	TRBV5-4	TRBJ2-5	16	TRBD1	TGTGCCAGCAGCCCTGGGACAGGGGTAAGGCAAGAGACCCAGTACTTC	CASSPGTGVRQETQYF
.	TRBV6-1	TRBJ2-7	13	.	TGTGCCAGCAGTGAAAGGGGTTTCAGCGAGCAGTACTTC	CASSERGFSEQYF
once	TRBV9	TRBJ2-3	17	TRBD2	TGTGCCAGCAGCGTAGGGGGGGAGCGGGGAAGCACAGATACGCAGTATTTT	CASSVGGERGSTDTQYF
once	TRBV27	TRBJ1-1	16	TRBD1	TGTGCCAGCAGTTTTCTCAGGGGGCGTGGGAACACTGAAGCTTTCTTT	CASSFLRGRGNTEAFF
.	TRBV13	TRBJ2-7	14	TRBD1	TGTGCCAGCAGCCAAGGGACAGGGAGCTACGAGCAGTACTTC	CASSQGTGSYEQYF
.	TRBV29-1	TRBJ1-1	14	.	TGCAGCGTTAATAAAATAGACAGGAACACTGAAGCTTTCTTT	CSVNKIDRNTEAFF
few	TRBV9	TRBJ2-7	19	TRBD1	TGTGCCAGCAGCGACACCCGGGACAGGGGGTCGCCAGCTGACTACGAGCAGTACTTC	CASSDTRDRGSPADYEQYF
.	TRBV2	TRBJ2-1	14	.	TGTGCCAGCATCCTGGGCTCCGGTGAGAATGAGCAGTTCTTC	CASILGSGENEQFF
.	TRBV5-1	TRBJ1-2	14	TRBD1	TGCGCCAGCAGCTTGGGCGGACAGGGGTATGGCTACACCTTC	CASSLGGQGYGYTF
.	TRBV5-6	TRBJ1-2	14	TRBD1	TGTGCCAGCAGCTTGCAGGGGGTTAACTATGGCTACACCTTC	CASSLQGVNYGYTF
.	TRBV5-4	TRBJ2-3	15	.	TGTGCCAGCAGCTTAGGGGGTTCGGGCACAGATACGCAGTATTTT	CASSLGGSGTDTQYF
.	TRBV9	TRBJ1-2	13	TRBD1	TGTGCCAGCAGCAGGGACAGGGGTCATGGCTACACCTTC	CASSRDRGHGYTF
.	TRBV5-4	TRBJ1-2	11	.	TGTGCCAGCAGCCTGGGGGGCCCATGCACCTTC	CASSLGGPCTF
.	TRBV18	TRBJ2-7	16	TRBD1	TGTGCCAGCTCACCCCAACCGGACAGGGGATTCTACGAGCAGTACTTC	CASSPQPDRGFYEQYF
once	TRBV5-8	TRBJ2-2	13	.	TGTGCCAGCAGAGTCGTCGGTGCCGGGGAGCTGTTTTTT	CASRVVGAGELFF
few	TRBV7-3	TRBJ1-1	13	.	TGTGCCAGCAGGGGAGGAGGGGACACTGAAGCTTTCTTT	CASRGGGDTEAFF
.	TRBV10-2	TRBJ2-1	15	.	TGCGCCAGCAGTGAAGACCAGGGATGGGGCAATGAGCAGTTCTTC	CASSEDQGWGNEQFF
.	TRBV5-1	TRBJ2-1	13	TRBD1	TGCGCCAGCAGGACAGGGCCCTACAATGAGCAGTTCTTC	CASRTGPYNEQFF
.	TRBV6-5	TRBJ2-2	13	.	TGTGCCAGCAGCGCATCAGGGCCCGGGGAGCTGTTTTTT	CASSASGPGELFF
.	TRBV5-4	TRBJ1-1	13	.	TGTGCCAGCAGCTTGGTCTCTAACACTGAAGCTTTCTTT	CASSLVSNTEAFF
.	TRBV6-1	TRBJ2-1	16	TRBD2	TGTGCCAGCAGTGACAAGAGCGGGGGGGCGTACAATGAGCAGTTCTTC	CASSDKSGGAYNEQFF
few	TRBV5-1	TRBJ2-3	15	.	TGCGCCAGCAGCCCCGTGGAGGCGGGTACAGATACGCAGTATTTT	CASSPVEAGTDTQYF
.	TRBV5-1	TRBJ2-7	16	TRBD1	TGCGCCAGCAGCTTGGGGGCGGACAGGGGAACCTACGAGCAGTACTTC	CASSLGADRGTYEQYF
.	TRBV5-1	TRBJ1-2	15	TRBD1	TGCGCCAGCAGCTTTACAGGGGGCTCGGGCTATGGCTACACCTTC	CASSFTGGSGYGYTF
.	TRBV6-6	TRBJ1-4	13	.	TGTGCCAGCAATCGGGGGGCGTTTGAAAAACTGTTTTTT	CASNRGAFEKLFF
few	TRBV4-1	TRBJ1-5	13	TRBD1	TGCGCCAGCAGCCAAGAGGGACAGCAGCCCCAGCATTTT	CASSQEGQQPQHF
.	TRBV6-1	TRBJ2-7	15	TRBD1	TGTGCCAGCAGTTTAGGGACAGGGGGGGATTACGAGCAGTACTTC	CASSLGTGGDYEQYF